Shown below are 13 T cell receptor beta chains from a single sample sequenced in a study of cytomegalovirus exposure and HLA in healthy donors. PCR was performed using 60 Vbeta and 13 Jbeta primers. The method was immunoSEQ multiplex PCR; TCRdb's version includes in-frame clones alone and lacks a portion of them. The sample holds roughly 200,000 clones; roughly four fifths are singletons and the top ten take 0.5% to 0.7%. Source material: PBMCs. The receptors originated from a woman aged 40 to 50 in good health and CMV-seronegative.

The chain has TRBV7-2 and TRBJ1-5; 7 bases agree with TRBD1. This CDR3 is built from 14 residues. V lost 5 bases to trimming and J lost 2 bases; unmatched junction nucleotides: 3. CDR1 SGHTA and CDR2 FQGNSA come from the germline V gene. The CDR3 nucleotides read TGTGCCAGCAGCGCCACAGGGGGCAATCAGCCCCAGCATTTT. Translation: CASSATGGNQPQHF.

V and J are TRBV28 and TRBJ2-7, with 8 bases identical to TRBD2. Germline V CDR1 and CDR2: MDHEN, SYDVKM. This CDR3 has 13 amino acids. V was pared by 8 bases and J by 3 bases, with 6 bases of the junction left unmatched. The CDR3 nucleotides are TGTGCCAGCCGGGGGGGAAGCCTCTACGAGCAGTACTTC. Translating gives CASRGGSLYEQYF.

V gene TRBV11-2 combines with J gene TRBJ1-3; 8 nucleotides match TRBD1. The CDR3 runs to 15 residues. Germline CDR1 and CDR2: SGHAT and FQNNGV. After removal of 2 bases from V and 0 bases from J, the junction contained 0 bases not matched to a gene. The CDR3 here is CASSLQGASGNTIYF. The CDR3 DNA follows: TGTGCCAGCAGCTTACAGGGGGCCTCTGGAAACACCATATATTTT.

The gene calls are TRBV7-6 and TRBJ2-2; 8 bases line up with TRBD2. This CDR3 comprises 18 residues. Trimming at V came to 5 bases and at J to 5 bases, leaving 16 bases not matched to a gene. CDR1 is SGHVS, CDR2 FNYEAQ, per germline. The CDR3 sequence: CASSLRGGSRDRTGELFF. CDR3 DNA sequence: TGTGCCAGCAGCCTCCGCGGGGGGTCACGGGACCGTACCGGGGAGCTGTTTTTT.

This clone was seen a few times. The chain's CDR3 is CASSPREEEAFF. CDR3 sequence (DNA): TGTGCCAGCAGCCCCCGGGAGGAAGAAGCTTTCTTT. The J gene is TRBJ1-1, the V gene TRBV4-2, with D unresolved. The ends were cut back, 4 bases at V and 8 bases at J, with 11 bases in the middle. The CDR3 has 12 amino acids. The V gene's germline CDR1 is LGHNA and CDR2 YNFKEQ.

This chain links TRBV2 with TRBJ1-4; D unresolved. The length of the CDR3 is 16 residues. V was cut by 5 bases and J by 1 base, with 14 bases left in between. The germline gives CDR1 SNHLY, CDR2 FYNNEI. The CDR3 DNA sequence: TGTGCCAGCAGTAGCTTAACGAGTCTAACTAATGAAAAACTGTTTTTT. Its translation: CASSSLTSLTNEKLFF. Looking up the rest from reference TRBV2 and TRBJ1-4 gives the full variable domain: EPEVTQTPSHQVTQMGQEVILRCVPISNHLYFYWYRQILGQKVEFLVSFYNNEISEKSEIFDDQFSVERPDGSNFTLKIRSTKLEDSAMYFCASSSLTSLTNEKLFFGSGTQLSVL.

The rearrangement links TRBV18 to TRBJ1-1; TRBD1 agrees at 8 bases. There are 16 residues in the CDR3. The germline V gene has CDR1 KGHSH and CDR2 LQKENI. The J segment lost 4 bases and the V segment lost 3 bases, leaving 10 bases of the junction unmatched. The CDR3, as DNA: TGTGCCAGCTCACCGCTCGGACAGGGATCGGGCACTGAAGCTTTCTTT. Residues: CASSPLGQGSGTEAFF.

The rearrangement joins TRBV6-7 to TRBJ1-2, with 8 bases aligning to TRBD1. TRBV6-7 is an open reading frame whose function is uncertain. The V segment lost 6 bases and the J segment 3 bases; nucleotides outside the gene matches: 9. The CDR3 covers 15 residues. CDR3 nucleotides: TGTGCCAGCAGCCGAGGACAGGGCTGGGACTATGGCTACACCTTC. Its protein product is CASSRGQGWDYGYTF.

The V and J genes are TRBV2 and TRBJ1-1; D gene unclear. From germline, CDR1 is SNHLY and CDR2 FYNNEI. The CDR3 covers 13 residues. V was trimmed by 4 bases and J by 5 bases, leaving 11 bases between them. In DNA form, the CDR3 reads TGTGCCAGCAGTGGAGGGCCCGGGACTGAAGCTTTCTTT. Translating it yields CASSGGPGTEAFF.

The chain recombines TRBV9 with TRBJ2-2; 8 bases agree with TRBD1. The germline V gene has CDR1 SGDLS and CDR2 YYNGEE. The CDR3 runs to 16 residues. Trimming took 1 base from V and 4 from J; bases not matched to a gene: 6. CDR3 in amino acids: CASSVPQGAGTGELFF. CDR3 nucleotides: TGTGCCAGCAGCGTACCCCAGGGGGCGGGCACCGGGGAGCTGTTTTTT.

This clone showed up just once. The chain combines TRBV6-6 with TRBJ2-1; 9 bases match TRBD2. V was clipped by 6 bases and J by 9 bases; unmatched bases: 12. CDR3 length equals 15 residues. Germline V gene lookup returns CDR1 MNHNY and CDR2 SVGAGI (reference sequence). The CDR3 nucleotides are TGTGCCAGCAGGCCTACCGGGACTAGCTGGGGTGAGCAGTTCTTC. Translating it yields CASRPTGTSWGEQFF.

This clone was found once. This chain uses TRBV28 with TRBJ2-1; D uncertain. Germline V gene lookup returns CDR1 MDHEN and CDR2 SYDVKM. Trimming removed 8 bases at V and 8 bases at J, with 16 bases between. The CDR3 has 13 amino acids. CDR3 coding DNA: TGTGCCAGCGCAGTCCAACGCTCCGATGAGCAGTTCTTC. Protein product: CASAVQRSDEQFF.

This clone has only one observation. The chain combines TRBV9 with TRBJ2-2; a possible D gene is TRBD2 (5 bases). Germline V gene data show CDR1 as SGDLS and CDR2 as YYNGEE. V gave up 0 bases and J gave up 1 base, with 7 bases separating them. The CDR3 has 15 residues. CDR3 protein: CASSVDGVNTGELFF. CDR3 in DNA: TGTGCCAGCAGCGTAGACGGGGTGAACACCGGGGAGCTGTTTTTT. Using reference TRBV9 and TRBJ2-2 for the parts outside the CDR3, the full variable domain is DSGVTQTPKHLITATGQRVTLRCSPRSGDLSVYWYQQSLDQGLQFLIQYYNGEERAKGNILERFSAQQFPDLHSELNLSSLELGDSALYFCASSVDGVNTGELFFGEGSRLTVL.